The text below deals with one T cell receptor beta chain. This sample stems from a study of shared clonotypes between healthy human individuals. Memory CD4+ cells were the fraction left after CD45RA+ naive selection. Germline assignment: CDR1 SGHVS and CDR2 FQNEAQ. CDR3 length: 13 residues. V lost 1 base, J lost 7 bases, and 10 bases lay in between. Around 30,000 T cell genomes, or 200 ng DNA, went into the sorted-subset replicate PCRs. Clones were read by immunoSEQ multiplex PCR, and TCRdb kept only the in-frame ones, dropping some. The sample lists approximately 940,000 clones, over 75% occurring once.

The origin of this receptor is a man aged 18 to 35 in good health. The rearrangement uses TRBV7-8 and TRBJ1-2, with D unclear. Sequenced sample: memory CD4+ T cells sorted from blood. Subset noted: CD45RA-negative fraction. CDR3 sequence (DNA): TGTGCCAGCAGCTTAGGGCAGTCCCCTGGCTACACCTTC. Amino acids: CASSLGQSPGYTF.